This T cell receptor (beta chain) was recorded in a study of control samples from healthy donors and cancer patients. The repertoire was sequenced with immunoSEQ multiplex PCR; TCRdb's copy has only in-frame clones and lacks some. The data show 140,000 to 150,000 clones, 80% to 95% seen once. Germline-derived CDR1 and CDR2 are MDHEN and SYDVKM. This CDR3 comprises 12 residues. Trimming took 3 bases from V and 7 from J, leaving 6 bases between them. The specimen was blood. This clonotype was sampled from a man younger than 35 in good health. The rearrangement joins TRBV28 to TRBJ1-4; D gene uncertain. This chain's CDR3 is CASSLRLEKLFF. DNA of the CDR3: TGTGCCAGCAGTTTGAGGCTTGAAAAACTGTTTTTT.